This TCR beta chain comes out of a study of blood T cell repertoires in COVID-19. Cohorts were assigned according to the clinical history that participants reported. Recovered status in Cohort 3 required two negative PCRs, clearance, or symptom resolution. V was trimmed by 2 bases and J by 3 bases, leaving 11 bases between them. The length of the CDR3 is 14 residues. Per the germline V gene, CDR1 is MNHNY and CDR2 is SVGAGI (reference sequence). Data came from immunoSEQ multiplex PCR; TCRdb stores just in-frame clones and leaves some out. The repertoire consists of fewer than 400,000 clones, with roughly 86% occurring once and the leading ten covering about 8.9%.

This TCR came from a woman aged 18-35 years who had recovered from COVID-19. V and J are TRBV6-6 and TRBJ2-7; maybe TRBD1 (5 bases). Sequenced material: PBMCs or T cells enriched from blood (not recorded which). The CDR3 loop reads CASSYDSINYEQYF. The CDR3 region has the DNA TGTGCCAGCAGTTACGACAGTATCAACTACGAGCAGTACTTC.